This TCR beta chain was profiled in a study of CD8 T cells in Susac syndrome (dated by TCRdb to between 2018 and 2020). With respect to the entire study: Among the Susac syndrome patients who were sequenced, clinically active disease was present in over 5 and clinical remission was observed in eight or nine. At blood withdrawal, Susac syndrome patients were therapy-naive, treated with corticosteroids (with IVIg additionally given to some), or treated with IVIg alone. The study used repertoire sequencing to test whether antigen drove CD8+ T cell activation and differentiation in Susac syndrome.

Paper-wide results and their limitations: The number of individuals in the TCR sequencing and HLA analysis was acknowledged as relatively small. In patients with Susac syndrome, the CD4+ T cell repertoire showed no detectable clonal expansion.

On this clonotype itself: The specificity of this receptor is unknown. The sample holds no much larger clone one base away, and base qualities are not on file.

Via the germline V gene (reference sequence), CDR1 is DFQATT and CDR2 SNEGSKA. The CDR3, from cysteine to phenylalanine, totals 16 residues. The entry retains the CDR3 DNA only, 48 bases that are in frame from base 1. Trimming at the junction amounts to 3 bases on V and 3 bases on J, and the germline ends lie 21 bases apart. RNA was extracted with the RNeasy kit and roughly 0.5 to 1 ug was reverse transcribed using random hexamers. The immunoSEQ multiplex PCR assay, which covers 54 Vbeta and 13 Jbeta segments, was used to amplify TCR beta CDR3 regions. PCR amplification bias was corrected by using a synthetic template baseline for primer optimization and computational correction. In the source study's methods: Reads were assigned to V, D and J genes according to IMGT and analyzed in immunoSEQ Analyzer, with only productive sequences retained. Clonality was computed as one minus Shannon entropy normalized by log2 of the number of productive unique sequences. Public and private clones were assessed among the 100 most prevalent clones of each patient and control. Susac-specific clones were defined as absent from healthy and MS cohorts, 1052 published viral clones and other ImmuneACCESS disease sequences. The public reads were quality trimmed at Q25 with fastp and then assembled into clones with MiXCR by TCRdb, keeping productive beta chains. For every CDR3 protein sequence, its rows merge into one entry that carries the most common genes and DNA. The V and J calls reflect TCRdb's pipeline rather than the authors' work. This sample comprises around 200,000 distinct CDR3 sequences, roughly 94% of them detected only once. The ten largest clones represent around 0.1% of the sample.

High-throughput TCR beta sequencing profiled peripheral blood CD8+ and CD4+ T cells from healthy donors, Susac syndrome patients and multiple sclerosis patients. The Susac syndrome patients fulfilled recently defined diagnostic criteria for definite or probable disease. Bulk CD8+ and CD4+ T cells were purified magnetically by negative isolation, whereas CD8+ TEMRA cells were enriched by FACS. Blood was collected in EDTA tubes and processed within 24 hours, with PBMCs isolated through density gradient centrifugation. PBMCs intended for TCR sequencing were cryopreserved in liquid nitrogen and thawed later in a water bath at 37 degrees C. A purity of at least 90% was achieved for sorted or isolated CD4+, CD8+ and CD8+ TEMRA cells.

The sequenced sample was CD4+ T cells from PBMCs. This receptor chain uses TRBV20-1 and TRBJ2-7, with the D assignment possibly TRBD1 or TRBD2, given 5 matching bases for each. This TCR came from a human donor with Susac syndrome. The nucleotide sequence reads as follows: TGCAGTGCTAGGAGGGCCTCCAGGGTGGCCTACTACGAGCAGTACTTC. Its protein product is CSARRASRVAYYEQYF.